This TCR beta chain was identified during a study of T-cell reconstitution after alpha-beta-depleted transplantation in children. This clonotype was seen a few times. Germline CDR1 and CDR2: SNHLY and FYNNEI. The CDR3 sequence is 15 residues long. V lost 0 bases, J lost 5 bases, and 6 bases stayed unmatched. Unique molecular identifiers were used in preparing the TCRbeta library. TCRdb used MiXCR to reprocess the PCR reads, holding one entry per CDR3 protein. The table includes 190,000 or so distinct CDR3 sequences, more than 6.5% detected once. The material was PBMCs from the stem cell graft donor, obtained from the stem cell graft. This clonotype was obtained from a human donor who donated a stem cell graft to a child with Wiskott-Aldrich syndrome. The rearrangement links TRBV2 to TRBJ2-5; 7 bases align to TRBD1. The CDR3 nucleotides are TGTGCCAGCAGTGAAGCATACGGGACAGAGGAGACCCAGTACTTC. This encodes CASSEAYGTEETQYF.